Each of the 14 T cell receptor beta chains below was sequenced from the same sample in a study of blood T cell repertoires in COVID-19. Measured with immunoSEQ multiplex PCR; TCRdb has only the in-frame clones, and not every one. This table has approximately 140,000 clones, about 91% appearing once. The specimen was peripheral blood. The receptor source for this set is a human donor in a cohort sampled during active COVID-19.

This clone was seen a few times. This rearrangement joins TRBV6-5 to TRBJ1-5, with TRBD1 as a possible D gene (6 bases). V lost 5 bases and J 0 bases, leaving 11 bases between the germline ends. CDR3 length: 15 residues. Germline CDR1 MNHEY, CDR2 SVGAGI. The CDR3 coding sequence is TGTGCCAGCAGTAGGGGGGGCTATAGCAATCAGCCCCAGCATTTT. This translates into CASSRGGYSNQPQHF.

CDR3 DNA: TGCGCCAGCAGCTTGGCAGGGAACCAAGAGACCCAGTACTTC. It translates to CASSLAGNQETQYF. The chain carries TRBV5-1 and TRBJ2-5; tentative D call: TRBD1 (5 bases). Trimming took 0 bases from V and 0 from J, leaving 6 bases between them. There are 14 residues in the CDR3. CDR1 and CDR2 from the germline V gene are SGHRS and YFSETQ.

The chain combines TRBV11-2 with TRBJ1-1, with D perhaps TRBD1 (6 bases). Looked up from germline, CDR1 is SGHAT and CDR2 is FQNNGV. V was cut by 4 bases and J by 4 bases, with 16 bases left in between. The CDR3 is 15 amino acids. For the CDR3, the DNA is TGTGCCAGCAGCTCCGAGACAGGCTGGGCCACTGAAGCTTTCTTT. This encodes CASSSETGWATEAFF.

The CDR3 spells CASSPNRQGLTNSPLHF. The CDR3 nucleotides read TGTGCCAGCTCACCCAACAGGCAGGGGCTCACGAATTCACCCCTCCACTTT. The chain couples TRBV18 to TRBJ1-6, with D possibly TRBD1 on 6 matching bases. With 3 bases removed from V and 7 bases from J, the gap between germline ends came to 19 bases. The CDR3 is made up of 17 amino acids. In germline, CDR1 is KGHSH, CDR2 LQKENI.

This CDR3 is CASSIGGTGSYEQYF. The CDR3 region has the DNA TGTGCCAGTAGTATTGGAGGCACAGGGTCCTACGAGCAGTACTTC. The chain carries TRBV19 and TRBJ2-7, with D possibly TRBD1 on 6 matching bases. Per the germline V gene, CDR1 is LNHDA and CDR2 is SQIVND (reference sequence). Trimming shortened V by 3 bases and J by 1 base, and 13 bases separated the two germline ends. The CDR3 runs 15 residues.

With regard to this clone: Germline and junction disagree at one end, which may indicate a read error. The rearrangement joins TRBV7-2 to TRBJ1-3; D is unresolved. The CDR3 consists of 16 residues. From germline, CDR1 is SGHTA and CDR2 FQGNSA. The CDR3 sequence: CASSLNSAASRNTIYF. In DNA form, the CDR3 reads TGTGCCAGCAGCTTAAATAGCGCAGCCTCTCGAAACACCATATATTTT.

This chain connects TRBV11-1 to TRBJ2-7; perhaps TRBD1 as D (5 bases). The V gene's germline CDR1 is SGHAT and CDR2 FQDESV (reference sequence). This CDR3 spans 14 amino acids. With 4 bases removed from V and 1 base from J, the gap between germline ends came to 11 bases. The CDR3 nucleotides read TGTGCCAGCAGCTCGGACATGGGGTCCTACGAGCAGTACTTC. It codes for CASSSDMGSYEQYF.

The chain links TRBV27 to TRBJ2-1, with D maybe TRBD1 (5 bases). V lost 6 bases, J lost 7 bases, and 19 bases lay in between. Per germline, CDR1 MNHEY and CDR2 SMNVEV (reference sequence). This CDR3 spans 15 amino acids. This CDR3 reads CASRRPLPQENEQFF. Here the CDR3 DNA reads TGTGCCAGCAGACGCCCCCTCCCACAGGAAAATGAGCAGTTCTTC.

The rearrangement uses TRBV7-6 and TRBJ1-1, with D hard to call. Germline CDR1 reads SGHVS; CDR2 reads FNYEAQ. Trimming took 2 bases from V and 5 from J, leaving 18 bases between them. The CDR3 length is 16 residues. In DNA, the CDR3 is TGTGCCAGCAGCTTACGGCAGCCTACTTCGGGAACTGAAGCTTTCTTT. It codes for CASSLRQPTSGTEAFF.

The rearrangement uses TRBV4-1 and TRBJ2-1; D remains unclear. The germline V and J ends were trimmed by 0 bases and 4 bases, with 13 bases remaining between them. Germline assignment: CDR1 MGHRA and CDR2 YSYEKL. The CDR3 is made up of 16 amino acids. For the CDR3, the DNA is TGCGCCAGCAGCCAAGAGGTAGCTTCATGGTACAATGAGCAGTTCTTC. Translated, it gives CASSQEVASWYNEQFF.

The gene calls are TRBV12-3 or TRBV12-4 and TRBJ1-6; D uncertain. Trimming cost V 3 bases and J 9 bases, with 3 bases left between them. This CDR3 is 11 amino acids long. CDR3 in DNA: TGTGCCAGCAGTTTCGGTTCACCCCTCCACTTT. Protein product: CASSFGSPLHF.

The V gene is TRBV5-6, the J gene TRBJ1-4; D gene unclear. The CDR3 length is 14 residues. The germline V gene encodes CDR1 SGHDT and CDR2 YYEEEE. V lost 7 bases to trimming and J lost 3 bases, with 13 bases between them. The CDR3 DNA is TGTGCCAGCGGTTCGTTCCCAGCTAATGAAAAACTGTTTTTT. Encoded protein: CASGSFPANEKLFF.

The rearrangement uses TRBV7-2 and TRBJ1-1; 7 bases align to TRBD1. Losses at the gene ends were 0 bases for V and 3 bases for J; bases not matched to a gene: 10. Germline values: CDR1 SGHTA, CDR2 FQGNSA. The CDR3 totals 17 residues. The CDR3 DNA follows: TGTGCCAGCAGCTTAGCTCCCCTGATTACAGGGGACACTGAAGCTTTCTTT. The encoded protein is CASSLAPLITGDTEAFF.

V is TRBV6-2 or TRBV6-3 and J is TRBJ2-7; D possibly corresponds to TRBD1 (6 bases). From germline, CDR1 is MNHEY and CDR2 SVGEGT. This CDR3 spans 15 amino acids. Trimming shortened V by 5 bases and J by 5 bases, and 19 bases separated the two germline ends. As DNA, the CDR3 is TGTGCCAGCAGTCCACCTGGGGGACAACACCACGAGCAGTACTTC. It specifies CASSPPGGQHHEQYF.